The 3 T cell receptor beta chains in this list originate from one sample, sequenced in a study of prognosis after radiotherapy for stage I lung cancer. Researchers used two-round multiplex PCR to amplify TCR beta CDR3 starting from genomic DNA. It was primers specific to each TRBV and TRBJ gene that first-round PCR used. Via MiXCR, TCRdb re-called the multiplex PCR reads, giving one row per CDR3 protein. The profile shows tens of thousands of distinct CDR3 sequences, around 27% of them singletons. Sequencing was performed on PBMCs, taken before or after stereotactic body radiation therapy (not recorded which). The receptors stem from a donor of 50 years or more with non-small cell lung cancer.

This clonotype was seen repeatedly, ten times or more. The rearrangement joins TRBV6-1 to TRBJ1-2; D gene uncertain. The CDR3 sequence is 13 residues long. Trimming pared 7 bases from V and 7 bases from J, leaving 16 bases between. CDR1 is MNHNS, CDR2 SASEGT, per germline. The CDR3 here is CASTTGSRFGYTF. In nucleotides, the CDR3 is TGTGCCAGCACCACCGGATCTAGATTTGGCTACACCTTC.

As regards this clonotype: One end of the junction is discordant with germline, which a read error may explain. The chain carries TRBV7-9 and TRBJ2-3; 7 bases are shared with TRBD1. In germline, CDR1 is SEHNR, CDR2 FQNEAQ (reference sequence). This CDR3 is 15 amino acids long. DNA of the CDR3: TGTGCCAGCAGCTGGGACAGAGGATCAACAGATACGCAGTGTTTT. The encoded protein is CASSWDRGSTDTQCF.

The genes are TRBV7-9 and TRBJ2-7; D is perhaps TRBD1 or TRBD2 (6 bases each). The CDR3 spans 14 residues. V lost 5 bases, J lost 5 bases, and 16 bases lay in between. CDR1 and CDR2 from the germline V gene are SEHNR and FQNEAQ (reference sequence). The CDR3 DNA sequence: TGTGCCAGCAGCCAGGGGTGGAGGGGCAACGAGCAGTACTTC. Translation: CASSQGWRGNEQYF.